The source of this TCR beta chain is a study of blood T cell repertoires in COVID-19. Background on the study: Some COVID-19 samples were acute and others convalescent; all came from the United States, Italy and Spain. The cDNA or gDNA used as material had been derived from T cells, B-cell-depleted T cells, or PBMCs.

Authors' processing steps: Scientists estimated how many nucleated cells there were by amplifying reference gene primers. Data came from immunoSEQ multiplex PCR; TCRdb stores just in-frame clones and leaves some out. Clonal size and the V and J genes are those of that table, whereas D and trimming came from the DNA. The data show 150,000 to 170,000 clones, around 78% seen once. The germline V gene has CDR1 LNHDA and CDR2 SQIVND (reference sequence). The CDR3 loop spans 16 amino acids. V lost 5 bases to trimming and J lost 9 bases; unmatched junction nucleotides: 13. This chain uses TRBV19 with TRBJ2-1, with 10 nucleotides matching TRBD2. Sequenced input: peripheral blood. The receptor was isolated from an elderly man with acute or convalescent COVID-19. DNA of the CDR3: TGTGCCAGTAGTCCCTCCGGGCTAGCGGGGGAAAGTGAGCAGTTCTTC. It translates to CASSPSGLAGESEQFF. Full variable domain (missing parts from reference TRBV19 and TRBJ2-1): DGGITQSPKYLFRKEGQNVTLSCEQNLNHDAMYWYRQDPGQGLRLIYYSQIVNDFQKGDIAEGYSVSREKKESFPLTVTSAQKNPTAFYLCASSPSGLAGESEQFFGPGTRLTVL.